What follows are 26 T cell receptor beta chains derived from one specimen sequenced in a study of response to subunit inactivated influenza vaccine (dated by TCRdb to the late 2010s). The library relied on RT-PCR. Sequencing was performed on an Illumina HiSeq 2500. The public reads were run again by TCRdb, first through fastp at Q25 and then through MiXCR, and only productive beta chains were kept. When rows share a CDR3 protein, they turn into one entry using the most common DNA and genes. This sample gives about 580,000 distinct CDR3 sequences in total; 14% of them show up just once. Jointly, the top ten make up more than 9.5% of the sample. This sample comprised PBMCs from blood, obtained 11 to 12 days after vaccination. Receptor source: a man aged 45-65 years who received an inactivated influenza vaccine. Donor details come from another sample of the same person, matched by shared clones.

This clonotype was counted a few times. The chain joins TRBV7-6 to TRBJ2-1; TRBD1 is a possible D gene (5 bases). V was cut by 1 base and J by 4 bases, with 11 bases left in between. The CDR3 runs 15 residues. CDR1 and CDR2 (germline): SGHVS, FNYEAQ. The CDR3 DNA follows: TGTGCCAGCAGCTTAGTTTGGGGCAAGTACAATGAGCAGTTCTTC. It specifies CASSLVWGKYNEQFF.

This clonotype has a count of ten or more. The V call is TRBV12-3 or TRBV12-4, the J call TRBJ2-5; tentative D call: TRBD1 (6 bases). The CDR3 has 17 amino acids. Trimming pared 1 base from V and 0 bases from J, leaving 15 bases between. DNA of the CDR3: TGTGCCAGCAGTTTAGATCGACAGGTTAGGTACCAAGAGACCCAGTACTTC. Residues: CASSLDRQVRYQETQYF.

This clonotype was picked up a small number of times. The rearrangement links TRBV7-2 to TRBJ2-2; tentative D call: TRBD1 (6 bases). Germline CDR1 reads SGHTA; CDR2 reads FQGNSA. Trimming shortened V by 6 bases and J by 6 bases, and 11 bases separated the two germline ends. The CDR3 is made up of 13 amino acids. CDR3 nucleotides: TGTGCCAGCAGATCAGGGGTGCCCGGGGAGCTGTTTTTT. Protein product: CASRSGVPGELFF.

This clonotype was detected only a few times. The V and J genes are TRBV5-6 and TRBJ1-6; D remains unclear. This CDR3 comprises 13 residues. V lost 0 bases, J lost 8 bases, and 6 bases lay in between. The germline V gene has CDR1 SGHDT and CDR2 YYEEEE. The CDR3 region is CASSLVGDSPLHF. Written as DNA, the CDR3 is TGTGCCAGCAGCTTGGTCGGGGATTCACCCCTCCACTTT.

This clonotype turned up a few times. The CDR3 is CATSLAGSNQPQHF. As DNA, the CDR3 is TGTGCCACCAGTCTTGCGGGAAGCAATCAGCCCCAGCATTTT. The J gene is TRBJ1-5, the V gene TRBV24-1; no definite D call. There are 14 residues in the CDR3. Germline assignment: CDR1 KGHDR and CDR2 SFDVKD. The V and J ends lost 6 bases and 1 base respectively, with 9 bases between them.

The chain couples TRBV20-1 to TRBJ1-1, with 7 bases that match TRBD1. Germline trimming cut 1 base from V and 0 bases from J; bases unmatched to any gene: 2. Germline V gene sequence: CDR1 DFQATT, CDR2 SNEGSKA (reference sequence). This CDR3 is built from 14 residues. The CDR3 coding sequence is TGCAGTGCTAGAGCCGGGACAGTGAACACTGAAGCTTTCTTT. Translated: CSARAGTVNTEAFF.

This clonotype was counted between two and nine times. CDR3 residues: CSASAGNTIYF. The CDR3 DNA follows: TGCAGTGCTAGCGCTGGAAACACCATATATTTT. The chain has TRBV20-1 and TRBJ1-3, with D unresolved. CDR3 length: 11 amino acids. The germline gives CDR1 DFQATT, CDR2 SNEGSKA (reference sequence). V was trimmed by 3 bases and J by 2 bases, leaving 2 bases between them.

The rearrangement links TRBV6-5 to TRBJ1-5, with 7 nucleotides matching TRBD1. V gave up 4 bases and J gave up 1 base; unmatched junction bases: 10. Germline V gene sequence: CDR1 MNHEY, CDR2 SVGAGI. This CDR3 region has 17 residues. CDR3 in amino acids: CASSLRSTGASNQPQHF. In DNA form, the CDR3 reads TGTGCCAGCAGTTTAAGATCTACAGGGGCCAGCAATCAGCCCCAGCATTTT.

This clonotype occurred many times. This sequence joins TRBV12-3 or TRBV12-4 and TRBJ1-1; D uncertain. The CDR3 runs 13 residues. Trimming cost V 3 bases and J 1 base, with 6 bases left between them. The CDR3 DNA reads as TGTGCCAGCAGTTTTCGCAGGAACACTGAAGCTTTCTTT. This encodes CASSFRRNTEAFF.

The J gene is TRBJ2-5, the V gene TRBV29-1, with no clear D. Trimming took off 6 bases at V and 5 bases at J, with 10 bases between the two ends. Per the germline V gene, CDR1 is SQVTM and CDR2 is ANQGSEA. The CDR3 runs 11 residues. Here the CDR3 DNA reads TGCAGCGTCGTCTCATTTGAGACCCAGTACTTC. Translating it yields CSVVSFETQYF.

The chain uses TRBV12-3 or TRBV12-4 and TRBJ2-1; TRBD1 aligns across 7 bases. The V gene end was trimmed by 5 bases and the J gene end by 6 bases; junction bases not matched to a gene: 4. This CDR3 is 13 amino acids long. The chain's CDR3 is CASSGQAPNEQFF. DNA of the CDR3: TGTGCCAGCAGTGGACAGGCCCCCAATGAGCAGTTCTTC.

This clonotype was found a few times. The rearrangement joins TRBV7-9 to TRBJ2-2; TRBD1 matches at 9 bases. This CDR3 has 15 amino acids. The junction had 7 bases not matched to a gene; V was cut back by 7 bases and J by 4 bases. Germline V gives CDR1 SEHNR, CDR2 FQNEAQ (reference sequence). CDR3 protein: CASTLQGAGTGELFF. Written as DNA, the CDR3 is TGTGCCAGCACCCTACAGGGGGCTGGCACCGGGGAGCTGTTTTTT.

This clonotype was counted a few times. The J gene is TRBJ2-7, the V gene TRBV7-2; D gene uncertain. This CDR3 region has 13 residues. The germline V gene has CDR1 SGHTA and CDR2 FQGNSA. Trimming left V 0 bases short and J 9 bases short, with 12 bases between. CDR3 in DNA: TGTGCCAGCAGCTTAGCGCAGGAAGTCGTGCAGTACTTC. Amino acid sequence: CASSLAQEVVQYF.

The J gene is TRBJ1-5, the V gene TRBV30, with TRBD1 identical over 9 bases. The J segment lost 3 bases and the V segment lost 1 base, leaving 7 bases of the junction unmatched. This CDR3 is 16 amino acids long. Per the germline V gene, CDR1 is GTSNPN and CDR2 is SVGIG (reference sequence). CDR3 sequence: CAWSGSQGAVNQPQHF. In DNA form, the CDR3 reads TGTGCCTGGAGTGGGTCACAGGGGGCTGTCAATCAGCCCCAGCATTTT.

The chain uses TRBV7-9 and TRBJ2-5; tentative D call: TRBD2 (6 bases). Germline V gene sequence: CDR1 SEHNR, CDR2 FQNEAQ (reference sequence). This CDR3 comprises 15 residues. V was clipped by 2 bases and J by 1 base, with 11 bases between them. CDR3 in DNA: TGTGCCAGCAGCTTACTAGCGAGCCGCCAAGAGACCCAGTACTTC. It is translated as CASSLLASRQETQYF.

This chain uses TRBV24-1 with TRBJ2-3; D possibly corresponds to TRBD1 (6 bases). Germline CDR1 is KGHDR and CDR2 is SFDVKD. The CDR3 has 16 residues. Trimming removed 3 bases at V and 2 bases at J, with 14 bases between. CDR3 in DNA: TGTGCCACCAGTGATCAACATAGGGGGAACACAGATACGCAGTATTTT. Translated, it gives CATSDQHRGNTDTQYF.

CDR3 DNA sequence: TGTGCCAGCAGCTCAAAACGATACCAACTAGCGGGGGGGCCCAGTCCAGATACGCAGTATTTT. Its protein product is CASSSKRYQLAGGPSPDTQYF. The chain carries TRBV7-3 and TRBJ2-3; 13 bases map to TRBD2. V lost 4 bases, J lost 4 bases, and 20 bases stayed unmatched. This CDR3 comprises 21 residues. From germline, CDR1 is SGHTA and CDR2 FQGTGA. Using reference TRBV7-3 and TRBJ2-3 for the parts outside the CDR3, the full variable domain is GAGVSQTPSNKVTEKGKYVELRCDPISGHTALYWYRQSLGQGPEFLIYFQGTGAADDSGLPNDRFFAVRPEGSVSTLKIQRTERGDSAVYLCASSSKRYQLAGGPSPDTQYFGPGTRLTVL.

V usage is TRBV11-1 and J usage is TRBJ2-1, with 7 bases aligning to TRBD2. V was pared by 5 bases and J by 2 bases, with 24 bases of the junction left unmatched. The CDR3 is made up of 21 amino acids. Germline-derived CDR1 and CDR2 are SGHAT and FQDESV (reference sequence). CDR3 protein: CASSPTLLATHFKVAYNEQFF. DNA of the CDR3: TGTGCCAGCAGCCCTACCTTACTAGCGACCCATTTTAAAGTAGCCTACAATGAGCAGTTCTTC.

This chain connects TRBV20-1 to TRBJ2-4, with TRBD2 matching over 9 bases. CDR3 length: 12 amino acids. J lost 6 bases, V lost 3 bases, and 0 bases had no gene match. The V gene's germline CDR1 is DFQATT and CDR2 SNEGSKA (reference sequence). CDR3 in DNA: TGCAGTGCTAGTAGCGGGGGAAACATTCAGTACTTC. Protein product: CSASSGGNIQYF.

For the CDR3, the DNA is TGCAGCGTTGGGGGACTAGCGGGGATTTACGAGCAGTACTTC. It codes for CSVGGLAGIYEQYF. This chain connects TRBV29-1 to TRBJ2-7; TRBD2 agrees at 13 bases. With V trimmed by 4 bases and J by 4 bases, 4 bases remained unmatched. The length of the CDR3 is 14 residues. Germline V lookup: CDR1 SQVTM, CDR2 ANQGSEA.

This chain joins TRBV10-3 and TRBJ2-5, with D tentatively TRBD1 (5 bases). Germline assignment: CDR1 ENHRY and CDR2 SYGVKD. V was cut by 8 bases and J by 3 bases, with 16 bases left in between. The CDR3 runs 14 residues. The CDR3 nucleotides are TGTGCCATCTCATCTACGGACACAAAAGAGACCCAGTACTTC. Its protein product is CAISSTDTKETQYF.

This clonotype was detected only a few times. The genes are TRBV5-6 and TRBJ2-3; 12 bases match TRBD2. The V and J ends lost 3 bases and 5 bases, in that order; junction bases with no gene match: 7. The V gene's germline CDR1 is SGHDT and CDR2 YYEEEE. The CDR3 is 16 amino acids. The CDR3 loop reads CASSSRLAGEQDTQYF. CDR3 nucleotide sequence: TGTGCCAGCAGCTCAAGACTAGCGGGAGAACAAGATACGCAGTATTTT.

This clonotype came up a few times. The J gene is TRBJ1-5, the V gene TRBV7-2; weak D call: TRBD1 (5 bases). The CDR3 consists of 14 residues. The V end was cut by 5 bases, the J end by 7 bases, with 15 bases between. Per germline, CDR1 SGHTA and CDR2 FQGNSA. The CDR3 DNA is TGTGCCAGCAGCCCGGGGCGAGGCGGGCAGCCCCAGCATTTT. It yields the protein CASSPGRGGQPQHF.

This chain links TRBV4-2 with TRBJ1-5; D remains unclear. Between the trimmed V and J ends, which lost 3 bases and 6 bases, there was a span of 15 bases. The CDR3 has 15 residues. Germline V gives CDR1 LGHNA, CDR2 YNFKEQ. Written as DNA, the CDR3 is TGTGCCAGCAGCCAGGCTGGTGCGTATGGTCAGCCCCAGCATTTT. It yields the protein CASSQAGAYGQPQHF.

Worth noting for this clonotype: A much larger clone is a single base away; this may be a read error. This chain uses TRBV29-1 with TRBJ2-3; possibly TRBD1 for D (6 bases). The end of the DNA is better explained by TRBJ1-5, so the J call may be wrong. CDR1 is SQVTM and CDR2 is ANQGSEA in the germline V gene. The CDR3 loop spans 13 amino acids. The CDR3 nucleotides are TGCAGCTCCTCAGGGGACGCCACAGATACGCAGCATTTT. It encodes CSSSGDATDTQHF.

The sample holds many counts of this clonotype. This chain connects TRBV29-1 to TRBJ1-1; D gene unclear. Looked up from germline, CDR1 is SQVTM and CDR2 is ANQGSEA. CDR3 length equals 13 residues. V was clipped by 1 base and J by 0 bases, with 6 bases between them. CDR3 sequence (DNA): TGCAGCGTTGAAGGTGTCTTGAACACTGAAGCTTTCTTT. Translated: CSVEGVLNTEAFF. The full variable domain, its missing parts supplied by reference TRBV29-1 and TRBJ1-1, is SAVISQKPSRDICQRGTSLTIQCQVDSQVTMMFWYRQQPGQSLTLIATANQGSEATYESGFVIDKFPISRPNLTFSTLTVSNMSPEDSSIYLCSVEGVLNTEAFFGQGTRLTVV.